This passage covers 30 T cell receptor beta chains from one sample sequenced in a study of blood T cell repertoires in COVID-19. Data came from immunoSEQ multiplex PCR; TCRdb stores just in-frame clones and leaves some out. The sample contains under 200,000 clones, 60% to 85% of which appear only once. Sequences were obtained from peripheral blood. The receptor source for this set is a man between 60 and 75 years old with acute or convalescent COVID-19.

The chain is built from TRBV6-6 and TRBJ1-2; no firm D call. Deletions cut 0 bases from V and 4 bases from J, with 9 bases between. This CDR3 spans 14 amino acids. Germline CDR1 MNHNY, CDR2 SVGAGI (reference sequence). In DNA, the CDR3 is TGTGCCAGCAGTTACTCGGGAGAACTCTATGGCTACACCTTC. Translating gives CASSYSGELYGYTF.

This chain connects TRBV25-1 to TRBJ1-3; D is possibly TRBD1 (6 bases). The CDR3 totals 15 residues. V was clipped by 4 bases and J by 0 bases, with 10 bases between them. CDR1 and CDR2 from the germline V gene are MGHDK and SYGVNS. The CDR3 is CASSGQDHSGNTIYF. DNA of the CDR3: TGTGCCAGCAGTGGACAGGATCACTCTGGAAACACCATATATTTT.

This clone was detected a few times. The V call is TRBV2, the J call TRBJ1-5; no firm D call. Germline V gene data show CDR1 as SNHLY and CDR2 as FYNNEI. The germline V and J ends were trimmed by 3 bases and 3 bases, with 6 bases remaining between them. This CDR3 has 13 amino acids. The CDR3 DNA reads as TGTGCCAGCAGTGATGAGGACAATCAGCCCCAGCATTTT. Protein product: CASSDEDNQPQHF.

The CDR3 protein is CASSNISGNTGELFF. The CDR3 DNA reads as TGTGCCAGCAGCAATATTAGCGGTAACACCGGGGAGCTGTTTTTT. The chain recombines TRBV11-2 with TRBJ2-2, with TRBD2 as a possible D gene (6 bases). This CDR3 is built from 15 residues. Germline V gene sequence: CDR1 SGHAT, CDR2 FQNNGV. V lost 5 bases to trimming and J lost 2 bases, with 12 bases between them.

This sequence joins TRBV5-1 and TRBJ2-7; 8 bases are a match to TRBD2. The CDR3 consists of 15 residues. Germline CDR1 reads SGHRS; CDR2 reads YFSETQ. Trimming cost V 1 base and J 2 bases; bases outside gene matches: 5. The CDR3 DNA is TGCGCCAGCAGCTTGACTTCGGGGGGGACCTACGAGCAGTACTTC. Encoded protein: CASSLTSGGTYEQYF.

The rearrangement links TRBV11-3 to TRBJ2-1, with D maybe TRBD2 (5 bases). Germline CDR1 and CDR2: SGHNT and YENEEA. V was shortened by 0 bases and J by 3 bases, with 6 bases between the two germline ends. This CDR3 is built from 14 residues. The chain's CDR3 is CASSLDRDYNEQFF. The CDR3 DNA follows: TGTGCCAGCAGCTTAGATCGGGACTACAATGAGCAGTTCTTC.

This chain uses TRBV2 with TRBJ1-3; D unresolved. In germline, CDR1 is SNHLY, CDR2 FYNNEI. V lost 1 base and J 7 bases, leaving 8 bases between the germline ends. This CDR3 contains 13 residues. CDR3: CASSEGRWNTIYF. DNA for the CDR3: TGTGCCAGCAGTGAAGGGCGGTGGAACACCATATATTTT. The whole variable domain, filled in from reference TRBV2 and TRBJ1-3, reads EPEVTQTPSHQVTQMGQEVILRCVPISNHLYFYWYRQILGQKVEFLVSFYNNEISEKSEIFDDQFSVERPDGSNFTLKIRSTKLEDSAMYFCASSEGRWNTIYFGEGSWLTVV.

The rearrangement joins TRBV24-1 to TRBJ2-7; 11 nucleotides line up with TRBD1. The length of the CDR3 is 14 residues. With V trimmed by 3 bases and J by 6 bases, 3 bases remained unmatched. Germline V CDR1 and CDR2: KGHDR, SFDVKD. CDR3 nucleotide sequence: TGTGCCACCAGTGATACCGGGACAGGGGGCGAGCAGTACTTC. This sequence encodes CATSDTGTGGEQYF.

This clone was counted once. The rearrangement links TRBV19 to TRBJ1-1, with 10 positions matching TRBD1. The CDR3 loop spans 16 amino acids. The germline V gene encodes CDR1 LNHDA and CDR2 SQIVND (reference sequence). J gave up 4 bases and V 5 bases, and 10 bases lay outside the gene matches. CDR3 loop: CASSDLTGGLFTEAFF. CDR3 sequence (DNA): TGTGCCAGTAGTGACTTGACAGGGGGCCTTTTCACTGAAGCTTTCTTT.

The chain employs TRBV5-6 and TRBJ1-2; D possibly corresponds to TRBD1 (6 bases). Germline CDR1 is SGHDT and CDR2 is YYEEEE. V gave up 4 bases and J gave up 3 bases, with 10 bases separating them. CDR3 length equals 13 residues. The CDR3 DNA reads as TGTGCCAGCAGCAGCAGGGGTGACTATGGCTACACCTTC. It yields the protein CASSSRGDYGYTF.

This chain joins TRBV19 and TRBJ2-7; 8 bases agree with TRBD1. V gave up 2 bases and J gave up 4 bases; unmatched junction bases: 7. Per the germline V gene, CDR1 is LNHDA and CDR2 is SQIVND (reference sequence). There are 15 residues in the CDR3. CDR3 region: CASSITRTGLYEQYF. The CDR3 nucleotides read TGTGCCAGTAGTATAACCCGGACAGGGCTTTACGAGCAGTACTTC.

V and J are TRBV13 and TRBJ2-1, with 10 bases that match TRBD1. CDR1 PRHDT and CDR2 FYEKMQ come from the germline V gene (reference sequence). CDR3 length: 15 amino acids. V shed 6 bases and J 3 bases; nucleotides not matched to a gene: 5. Here the CDR3 reads CASSIGQGDYNEQFF. CDR3 nucleotides: TGTGCCAGCAGTATAGGACAGGGGGACTACAATGAGCAGTTCTTC. Based on the CDR3 plus reference TRBV13 and TRBJ2-1, the full variable domain is AAGVIQSPRHLIKEKRETATLKCYPIPRHDTVYWYQQGPGQDPQFLISFYEKMQSDKGSIPDRFSAQQFSDYHSELNMSSLELGDSALYFCASSIGQGDYNEQFFGPGTRLTVL.

The rearrangement uses TRBV2 and TRBJ2-1; D perhaps matches TRBD2 (6 bases). The germline V gene encodes CDR1 SNHLY and CDR2 FYNNEI. Trimming removed 2 bases at V and 0 bases at J, with 14 bases between. The CDR3 loop spans 17 amino acids. CDR3 region: CASSERDFLPSYNEQFF. The DNA for the CDR3 is TGTGCCAGCAGTGAAAGGGACTTCTTACCCTCCTACAATGAGCAGTTCTTC.

The chain employs TRBV24-1 and TRBJ1-2; 8 bases fit TRBD1. The germline V gene encodes CDR1 KGHDR and CDR2 SFDVKD. V was pared by 4 bases and J by 1 base, with 4 bases of the junction left unmatched. This CDR3 region has 15 residues. CDR3 nucleotide sequence: TGTGCCACCAGTGAAGACAGGGGAAATAACTATGGCTACACCTTC. Translation: CATSEDRGNNYGYTF.

This chain links TRBV7-8 with TRBJ1-5; D is unresolved. The CDR3 is 15 amino acids. Germline assignment: CDR1 SGHVS and CDR2 FQNEAQ. V was cut by 5 bases and J by 3 bases, with 14 bases left in between. The CDR3 nucleotides are TGTGCCAGCAGCCCCAAGTGGGAGGCCAATCAGCCCCAGCATTTT. Its translation: CASSPKWEANQPQHF.

The gene calls are TRBV7-8 and TRBJ1-1; the match to TRBD1 covers 7 bases. The CDR3 extends over 16 amino acids. The V gene's germline CDR1 is SGHVS and CDR2 FQNEAQ. The V and J ends lost 2 bases and 3 bases, in that order; junction bases with no gene match: 9. CDR3 amino acids: CASSLRGGTADTEAFF. The CDR3 nucleotides are TGTGCCAGCAGCTTAAGAGGTGGGACAGCAGACACTGAAGCTTTCTTT. The full variable domain, completed using reference TRBV7-8 and TRBJ1-1, is GAGVSQSPRYKVAKRGQDVALRCDPISGHVSLFWYQQALGQGPEFLTYFQNEAQLDKSGLPSDRFFAERPEGSVSTLKIQRTQQEDSAVYLCASSLRGGTADTEAFFGQGTRLTVV.

V gene TRBV30 combines with J gene TRBJ1-2; possible D gene TRBD1, 5 bases. The ends were cut back, 3 bases at V and 7 bases at J, with 12 bases in the middle. The CDR3 length is 12 residues. The germline CDR1 and CDR2 sequences are GTSNPN and SVGIG (reference sequence). DNA for the CDR3: TGTGCCTGGAGCGGGGCGCGGGGTGGCTACACCTTC. Translated, it gives CAWSGARGGYTF.

The rearrangement uses TRBV9 and TRBJ2-5, with 16 bases fitting TRBD2. The CDR3 covers 17 residues. Germline-derived CDR1 and CDR2 are SGDLS and YYNGEE. The V and J ends lost 3 bases and 2 bases, in that order; junction bases with no gene match: 4. CDR3 DNA: TGTGCCAGCAGCGACGGGACTAGCGGGGGGGAACAAGAGACCCAGTACTTC. It is translated as CASSDGTSGGEQETQYF. The whole variable domain, filled in from reference TRBV9 and TRBJ2-5, reads DSGVTQTPKHLITATGQRVTLRCSPRSGDLSVYWYQQSLDQGLQFLIQYYNGEERAKGNILERFSAQQFPDLHSELNLSSLELGDSALYFCASSDGTSGGEQETQYFGPGTRLLVL.

V and J are TRBV24-1 and TRBJ1-2, with D unresolved. This CDR3 comprises 14 residues. The V end lost 5 bases, the J end lost 2 bases, and 11 bases lay between the germline ends. Germline V lookup: CDR1 KGHDR, CDR2 SFDVKD. The CDR3 loop is CATSGSRWNYGYTF. In nucleotides, the CDR3 is TGTGCCACCAGTGGATCCAGATGGAACTATGGCTACACCTTC.

The rearrangement joins TRBV27 to TRBJ1-3; tentative D call: TRBD1 (6 bases). Germline CDR1 MNHEY, CDR2 SMNVEV (reference sequence). The ends were cut back, 7 bases at V and 5 bases at J, with 24 bases in the middle. The CDR3 has 17 residues. CDR3 coding DNA: TGTGCCAGCACAATGCCTCCGGGAGGACAGTTTCGAAACACCATATATTTT. This gives the protein CASTMPPGGQFRNTIYF.

The chain employs TRBV24-1 and TRBJ2-3; TRBD1 aligns across 9 bases. There are 19 residues in the CDR3. The ends lost 0 bases at V and 0 bases at J; junction bases unmatched: 9. The germline V gene encodes CDR1 KGHDR and CDR2 SFDVKD. CDR3 in amino acids: CATSDLRDRGGTSTDTQYF. CDR3 DNA sequence: TGTGCCACCAGTGATTTGAGAGACAGGGGGGGAACTAGCACAGATACGCAGTATTTT.

This clone was counted many times. This chain links TRBV7-9 with TRBJ1-1; 7 positions agree with TRBD1. With V trimmed by 5 bases and J by 8 bases, 5 bases remained unmatched. The CDR3 spans 12 residues. Per germline, CDR1 SEHNR and CDR2 FQNEAQ (reference sequence). The CDR3 loop is CASSLGTEEAFF. The CDR3 nucleotides are TGTGCCAGCAGCCTCGGGACAGAGGAAGCTTTCTTT.

The gene calls are TRBV7-8 and TRBJ2-3, with D perhaps TRBD2 (6 bases). Deletions cut 4 bases from V and 5 bases from J, with 10 bases between. This CDR3 comprises 13 residues. Looked up from germline, CDR1 is SGHVS and CDR2 is FQNEAQ. This CDR3 reads CASSWDGRDTQYF. The CDR3 region has the DNA TGTGCCAGCAGCTGGGACGGGAGAGATACGCAGTATTTT.

This sequence joins TRBV10-1 and TRBJ2-1, with a weak D call TRBD2 (6 bases). Germline CDR1 WNHNN, CDR2 SYGVQD (reference sequence). V lost 8 bases and J lost 7, with 15 bases in between. The CDR3 is 13 amino acids. The CDR3 spells CASAVGGRNEQFF. The CDR3 DNA reads as TGCGCCAGCGCCGTGGGGGGTAGGAATGAGCAGTTCTTC.

J is TRBJ2-7 and V is TRBV7-2; tentatively, D is TRBD2 (6 bases). Trimming removed 2 bases at V and 3 bases at J, with 11 bases between. The germline CDR1 and CDR2 sequences are SGHTA and FQGNSA. The CDR3 has 14 amino acids. The CDR3 loop reads CASSLIGGSYEQYF. Here the CDR3 DNA reads TGTGCCAGCAGCTTAATTGGGGGGAGCTACGAGCAGTACTTC.

The chain couples TRBV5-1 to TRBJ1-5; 9 bases align to TRBD1. The CDR3 covers 16 residues. Germline values: CDR1 SGHRS, CDR2 YFSETQ. Germline trimming cut 0 bases from V and 6 bases from J; bases unmatched to any gene: 7. Written as DNA, the CDR3 is TGCGCCAGCAGCTTGGCGGGACAGGGTGAGGGTCAGCCCCAGCATTTT. It codes for CASSLAGQGEGQPQHF.

The chain is built from TRBV12-3 or TRBV12-4 and TRBJ1-4; 7 bases are a match to TRBD1. This CDR3 has 13 residues. V shed 8 bases, J shed 8 bases, and the junction held 8 bases outside the gene matches. Here the CDR3 reads CASRRQGGEKLFF. In DNA, the CDR3 is TGTGCCAGCCGACGCCAGGGGGGAGAAAAACTGTTTTTT.

The chain joins TRBV7-8 to TRBJ2-7, with 8 bases fitting TRBD1. CDR3 length equals 15 residues. Germline CDR1 is SGHVS and CDR2 is FQNEAQ. Unmatched junction bases numbered 5, after V lost 2 bases and J lost 2 bases. The CDR3 DNA sequence: TGTGCCAGCAGCTTATCACCGGACAGGGCCTACGAGCAGTACTTC. It encodes CASSLSPDRAYEQYF.

This chain uses TRBV3-1 (or the pseudogene TRBV3-2) with TRBJ2-5; D is undetermined. Germline CDR1 reads LGHDT; CDR2 reads YNNKEL (reference sequence). This CDR3 contains 15 residues. V lost 0 bases, J lost 5 bases, and 13 bases lay in between. The chain's CDR3 is CASSQDNARMETQYF. The CDR3 DNA reads as TGTGCCAGCAGCCAAGACAATGCCAGGATGGAGACCCAGTACTTC.

The chain combines TRBV6-6 with TRBJ1-1; possible D gene TRBD1, 5 bases. Germline CDR1 MNHNY, CDR2 SVGAGI (reference sequence). The CDR3 spans 15 residues. Trimming removed 4 bases at V and 0 bases at J, with 12 bases between. CDR3 protein: CASSLTAELNTEAFF. Here the CDR3 DNA reads TGTGCCAGCAGTTTGACAGCTGAGCTGAACACTGAAGCTTTCTTT.